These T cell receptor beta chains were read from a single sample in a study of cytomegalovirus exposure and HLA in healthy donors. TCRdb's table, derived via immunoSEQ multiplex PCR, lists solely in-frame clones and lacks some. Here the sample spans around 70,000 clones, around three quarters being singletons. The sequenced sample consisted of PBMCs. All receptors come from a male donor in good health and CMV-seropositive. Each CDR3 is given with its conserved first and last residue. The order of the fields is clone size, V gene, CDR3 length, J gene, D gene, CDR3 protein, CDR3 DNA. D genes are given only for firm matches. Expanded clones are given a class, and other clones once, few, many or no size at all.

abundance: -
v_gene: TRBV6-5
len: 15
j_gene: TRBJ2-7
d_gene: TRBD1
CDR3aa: CASRPGQASPYEQYF
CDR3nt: TGTGCCAGCAGGCCGGGACAGGCTAGTCCCTACGAGCAGTACTTC

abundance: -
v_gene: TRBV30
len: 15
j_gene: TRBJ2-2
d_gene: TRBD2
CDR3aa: CAWQLAGANTGELFF
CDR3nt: TGTGCCTGGCAACTCGCGGGAGCGAACACCGGGGAGCTGTTTTTT

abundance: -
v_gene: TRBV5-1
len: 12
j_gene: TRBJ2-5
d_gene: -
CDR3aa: CASSLGRETQYF
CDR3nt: TGCGCCAGCAGCTTGGGGCGGGAGACCCAGTACTTC

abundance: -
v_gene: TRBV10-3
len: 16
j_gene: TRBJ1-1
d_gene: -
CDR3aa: CAISESLTGLNTEAFF
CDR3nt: TGTGCCATCAGTGAGTCGTTGACAGGCCTGAACACTGAAGCTTTCTTT

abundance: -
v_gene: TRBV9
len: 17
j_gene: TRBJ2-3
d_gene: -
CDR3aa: CASSVVSGTTHTDTQYF
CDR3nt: TGTGCCAGCAGCGTAGTTAGCGGAACAACGCACACAGATACGCAGTATTTT

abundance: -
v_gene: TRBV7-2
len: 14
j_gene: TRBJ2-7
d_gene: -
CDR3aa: CASSLISAGREQYF
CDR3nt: TGTGCCAGCAGCTTAATTTCGGCGGGTCGCGAGCAGTACTTC

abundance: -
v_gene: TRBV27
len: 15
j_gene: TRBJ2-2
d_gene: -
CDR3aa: CASSFSSANTGELFF
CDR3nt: TGTGCCAGCAGTTTTTCTAGCGCAAACACCGGGGAGCTGTTTTTT

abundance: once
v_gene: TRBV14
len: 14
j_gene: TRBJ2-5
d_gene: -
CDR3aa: CASSQRGGQETQYF
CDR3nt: TGTGCCAGCAGCCAACGGGGTGGTCAAGAGACCCAGTACTTC

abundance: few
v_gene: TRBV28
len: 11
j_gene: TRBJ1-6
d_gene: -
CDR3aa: CASRQNSPLHF
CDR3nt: TGTGCCAGCAGGCAGAATTCACCCCTCCACTTT

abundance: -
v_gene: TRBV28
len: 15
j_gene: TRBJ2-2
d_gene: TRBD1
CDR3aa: CASSVTGVVTGELFF
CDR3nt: TGTGCCAGCAGTGTAACAGGGGTCGTCACCGGGGAGCTGTTTTTT

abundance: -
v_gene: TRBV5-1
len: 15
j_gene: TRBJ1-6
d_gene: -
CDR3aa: CASSLATGYNSPLHF
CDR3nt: TGCGCCAGCAGCTTGGCTACAGGATATAATTCACCCCTCCACTTT

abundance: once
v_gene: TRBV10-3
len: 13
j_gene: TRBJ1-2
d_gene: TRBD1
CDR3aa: CAISPTGGYGYTF
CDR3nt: TGTGCCATCAGCCCGACAGGGGGCTATGGCTACACCTTC

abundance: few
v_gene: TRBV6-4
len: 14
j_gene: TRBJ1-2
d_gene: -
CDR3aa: CASSEGRSNYGYTF
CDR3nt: TGTGCCAGCAGTGAGGGTAGGAGTAACTATGGCTACACCTTC

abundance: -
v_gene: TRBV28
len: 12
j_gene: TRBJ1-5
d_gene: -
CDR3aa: CASSYSLSPQHF
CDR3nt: TGTGCCAGCAGTTACTCGCTAAGCCCCCAGCATTTT

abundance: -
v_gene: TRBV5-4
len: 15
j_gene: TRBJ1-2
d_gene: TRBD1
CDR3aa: CASSQFDRATYGYTF
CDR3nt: TGTGCCAGCAGCCAATTCGACAGGGCCACGTATGGCTACACCTTC

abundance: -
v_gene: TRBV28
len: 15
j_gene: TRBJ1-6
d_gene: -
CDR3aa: CASSSSGEMFSPLHF
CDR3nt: TGTGCCAGCAGTTCATCAGGGGAAATGTTTTCACCCCTCCACTTT

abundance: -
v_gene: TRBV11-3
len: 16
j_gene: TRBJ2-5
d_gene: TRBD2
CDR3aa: CASSLTGTSGQETQYF
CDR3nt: TGTGCCAGCAGCTTGACCGGGACTAGCGGCCAAGAGACCCAGTACTTC

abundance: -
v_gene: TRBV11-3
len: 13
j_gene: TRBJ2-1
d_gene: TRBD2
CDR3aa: CASSLSGSHEQFF
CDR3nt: TGTGCCAGCAGCCTTAGCGGGAGCCATGAGCAGTTCTTC

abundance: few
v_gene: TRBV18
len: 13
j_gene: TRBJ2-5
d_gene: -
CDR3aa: CASSPGQKETQYF
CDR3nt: TGTGCCAGCTCACCAGGGCAGAAAGAGACCCAGTACTTC

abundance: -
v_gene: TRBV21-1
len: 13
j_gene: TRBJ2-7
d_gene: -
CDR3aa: CASMGTGSYEQYF
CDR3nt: TGTGCCAGCATGGGGACAGGGTCCTACGAGCAGTACTTC

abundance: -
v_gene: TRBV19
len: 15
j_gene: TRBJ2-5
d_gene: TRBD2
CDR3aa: CASSMGLGLAETQYF
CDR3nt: TGTGCCAGTAGTATGGGGCTGGGACTAGCGGAGACCCAGTACTTC

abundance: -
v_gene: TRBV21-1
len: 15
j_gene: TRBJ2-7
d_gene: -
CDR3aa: CASSPPAGENHEQYF
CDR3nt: TGTGCCAGCAGCCCACCAGCAGGTGAAAACCACGAGCAGTACTTC

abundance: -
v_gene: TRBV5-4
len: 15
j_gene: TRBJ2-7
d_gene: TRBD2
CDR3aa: CASSPPAGGPYEQYF
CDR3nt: TGTGCCAGCAGCCCCCCAGCGGGGGGCCCCTACGAGCAGTACTTC

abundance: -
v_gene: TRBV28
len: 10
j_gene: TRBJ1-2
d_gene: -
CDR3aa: CAGGEYGYTF
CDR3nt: TGTGCCGGAGGGGAATATGGCTACACCTTC

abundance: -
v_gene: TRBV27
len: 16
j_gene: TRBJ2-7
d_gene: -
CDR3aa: CASSLGSPVPYEGQYF
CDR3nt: TGTGCCAGCAGTTTAGGCTCCCCAGTACCCTACGAGGGGCAGTACTTC

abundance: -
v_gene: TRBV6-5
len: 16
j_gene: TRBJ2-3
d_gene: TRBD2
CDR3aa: CASSYLTSGITDTQYF
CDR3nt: TGTGCCAGCAGTTACCTGACTAGCGGGATAACAGATACGCAGTATTTT

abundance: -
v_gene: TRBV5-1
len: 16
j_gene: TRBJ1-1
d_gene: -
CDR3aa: CASSLGPGGANTEAFF
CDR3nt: TGCGCCAGCAGCTTGGGCCCCGGAGGGGCGAACACTGAAGCTTTCTTT

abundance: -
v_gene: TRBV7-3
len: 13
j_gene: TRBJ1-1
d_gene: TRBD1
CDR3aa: CASSAQGATEAFF
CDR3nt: TGTGCCAGCAGCGCCCAGGGGGCCACTGAAGCTTTCTTT

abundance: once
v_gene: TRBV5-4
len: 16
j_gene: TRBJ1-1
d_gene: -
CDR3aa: CASSPRPQGLNTEAFF
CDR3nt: TGTGCCAGCAGCCCGCGGCCACAGGGATTGAACACTGAAGCTTTCTTT

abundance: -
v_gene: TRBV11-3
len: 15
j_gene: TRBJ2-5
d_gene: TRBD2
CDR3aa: CASSLTSEIQETQYF
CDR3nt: TGTGCCAGCAGCTTGACTAGCGAGATTCAAGAGACCCAGTACTTC

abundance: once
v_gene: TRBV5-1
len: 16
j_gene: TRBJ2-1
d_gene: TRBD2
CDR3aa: CASSLAGGGTSNEQFF
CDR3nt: TGCGCCAGCAGCTTGGCCGGGGGGGGGACTAGTAATGAGCAGTTCTTC

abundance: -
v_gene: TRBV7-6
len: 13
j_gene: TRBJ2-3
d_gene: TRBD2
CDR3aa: CAITSGRTDTQYF
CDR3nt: TGTGCCATCACTAGCGGCCGCACAGATACGCAGTATTTT

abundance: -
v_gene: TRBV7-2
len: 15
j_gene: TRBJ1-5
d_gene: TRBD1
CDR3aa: CASSRTGIDNQPQHF
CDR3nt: TGTGCCAGCAGCAGGACAGGGATTGACAATCAGCCCCAGCATTTT

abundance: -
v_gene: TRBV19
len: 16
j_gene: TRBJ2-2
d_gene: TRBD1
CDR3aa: CASRGKQGRNTGELFF
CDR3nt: TGTGCCAGTAGGGGGAAACAGGGGAGGAACACCGGGGAGCTGTTTTTT

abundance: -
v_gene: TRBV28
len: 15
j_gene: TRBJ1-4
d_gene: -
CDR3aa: CASSYEQKTNEKLFF
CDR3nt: TGTGCCAGCAGTTACGAACAGAAAACCAATGAAAAACTGTTTTTT